This T cell receptor (beta chain) was identified during a study of blood T cell repertoires in COVID-19. As processed by the authors: Amplification of reference gene primers provided the estimated nucleated cell counts. Measured with immunoSEQ multiplex PCR; TCRdb has only the in-frame clones, and not every one. V and J calls and clone size follow that table, whereas D and trimming were derived from the DNA. The sample lists around 430,000 clones, more than 75% occurring once. This CDR3 is 11 amino acids long. Germline V gene sequence: CDR1 SGHVS, CDR2 FNYEAQ. Trimming shortened V by 8 bases and J by 6 bases, and 10 bases separated the two germline ends. Which cohort a participant joined came from the clinical history participants gave.

This clonotype was obtained from a woman between 50 and 59 years old who had recovered from COVID-19. The sample was PBMCs or T cells enriched from blood (not recorded which). This sequence joins TRBV7-6 and TRBJ1-2; no firm D call. The CDR3 DNA sequence: TGTGCCAGCCACGATCAGAATGGCTACACCTTC. Protein sequence: CASHDQNGYTF.